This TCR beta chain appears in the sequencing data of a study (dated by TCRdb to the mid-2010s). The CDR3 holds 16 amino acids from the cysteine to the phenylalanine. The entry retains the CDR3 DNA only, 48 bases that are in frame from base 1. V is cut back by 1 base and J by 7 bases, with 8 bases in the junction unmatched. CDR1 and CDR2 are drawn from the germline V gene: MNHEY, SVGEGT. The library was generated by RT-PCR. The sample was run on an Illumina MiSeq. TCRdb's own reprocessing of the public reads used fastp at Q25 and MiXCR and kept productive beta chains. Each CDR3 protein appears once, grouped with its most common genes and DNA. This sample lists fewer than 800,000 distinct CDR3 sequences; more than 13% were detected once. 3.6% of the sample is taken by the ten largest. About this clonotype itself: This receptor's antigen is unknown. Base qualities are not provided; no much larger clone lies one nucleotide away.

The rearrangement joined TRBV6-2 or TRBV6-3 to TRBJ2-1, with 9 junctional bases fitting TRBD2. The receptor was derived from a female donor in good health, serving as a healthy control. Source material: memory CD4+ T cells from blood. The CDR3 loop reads CASSYLAGVIQNEQFF. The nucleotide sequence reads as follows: TGTGCCAGCAGTTACTTAGCGGGAGTTATTCAGAATGAGCAGTTCTTC.